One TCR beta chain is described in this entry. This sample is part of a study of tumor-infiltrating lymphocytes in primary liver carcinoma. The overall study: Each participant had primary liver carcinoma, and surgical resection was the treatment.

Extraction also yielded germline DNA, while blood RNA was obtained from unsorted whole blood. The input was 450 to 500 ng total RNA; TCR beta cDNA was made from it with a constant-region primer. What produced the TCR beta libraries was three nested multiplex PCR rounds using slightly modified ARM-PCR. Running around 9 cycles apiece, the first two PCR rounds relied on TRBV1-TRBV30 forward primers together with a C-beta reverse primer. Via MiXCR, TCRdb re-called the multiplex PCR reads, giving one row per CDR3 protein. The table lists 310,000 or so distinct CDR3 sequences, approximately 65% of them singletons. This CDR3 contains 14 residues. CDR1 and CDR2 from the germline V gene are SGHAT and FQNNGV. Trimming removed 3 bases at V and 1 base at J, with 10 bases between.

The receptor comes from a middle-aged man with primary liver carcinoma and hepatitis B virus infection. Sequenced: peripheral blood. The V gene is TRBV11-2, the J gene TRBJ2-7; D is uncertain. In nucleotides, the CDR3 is TGTGCCAGCAGCTTCTCTTGGGTGTCCTACGAGCAGTACTTC. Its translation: CASSFSWVSYEQYF.